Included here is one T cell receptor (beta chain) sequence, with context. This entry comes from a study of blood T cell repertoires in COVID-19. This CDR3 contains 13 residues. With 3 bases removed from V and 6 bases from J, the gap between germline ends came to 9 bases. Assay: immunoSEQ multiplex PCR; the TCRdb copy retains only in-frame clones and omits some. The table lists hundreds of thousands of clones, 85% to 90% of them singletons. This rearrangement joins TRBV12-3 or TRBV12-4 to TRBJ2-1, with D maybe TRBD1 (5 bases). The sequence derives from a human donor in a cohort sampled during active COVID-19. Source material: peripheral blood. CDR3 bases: TGTGCCAGCAGTTTGATAGGGGCCAATGAGCAGTTCTTC. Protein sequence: CASSLIGANEQFF.